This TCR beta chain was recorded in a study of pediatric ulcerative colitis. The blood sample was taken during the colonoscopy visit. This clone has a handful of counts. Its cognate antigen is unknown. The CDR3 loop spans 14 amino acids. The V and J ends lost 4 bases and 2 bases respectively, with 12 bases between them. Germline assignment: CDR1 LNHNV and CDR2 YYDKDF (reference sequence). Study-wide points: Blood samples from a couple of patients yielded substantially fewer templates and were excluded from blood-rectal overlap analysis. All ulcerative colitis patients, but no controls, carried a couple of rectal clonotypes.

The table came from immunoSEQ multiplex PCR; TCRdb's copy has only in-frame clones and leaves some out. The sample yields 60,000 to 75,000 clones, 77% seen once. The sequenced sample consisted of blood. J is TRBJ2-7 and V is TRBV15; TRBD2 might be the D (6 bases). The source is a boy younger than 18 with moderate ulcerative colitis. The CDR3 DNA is TGTGCCACCAGCATGGAGGGAATAGCCTACGAGCAGTACTTC. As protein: CATSMEGIAYEQYF.